One sample yielded the 14 T cell receptor beta chains listed below, sequenced in a study of blood T cell repertoires in COVID-19. Measured with immunoSEQ multiplex PCR; TCRdb has only the in-frame clones, and not every one. The repertoire holds roughly 70,000 clones, approximately 86% seen once, with under 6.5% in the top ten. The source material was peripheral blood. The receptors stem from an elderly man with COVID-19, enrolled during active disease.

The chain carries TRBV2 and TRBJ1-2; D might be TRBD1 (6 bases). In germline, CDR1 is SNHLY, CDR2 FYNNEI. The CDR3 contains 14 residues. Trimming removed 6 bases at V and 0 bases at J, with 11 bases between. The CDR3 is CASSLQGSNYGYTF. CDR3 bases: TGTGCCAGCAGCTTACAGGGATCTAACTATGGCTACACCTTC.

This chain joins TRBV2 and TRBJ2-7; TRBD1 is a possible D gene (6 bases). Germline lookup yields CDR1 SNHLY and CDR2 FYNNEI. CDR3 length: 15 amino acids. The ends were cut back, 5 bases at V and 2 bases at J, with 16 bases in the middle. The DNA of the CDR3 is TGTGCCAGCAGTCTAACAGGGTCTTATACCTACGAGCAGTACTTC. It encodes CASSLTGSYTYEQYF.

The V call is TRBV5-4, the J call TRBJ2-1; 9 bases line up with TRBD1. The CDR3 runs to 18 residues. Germline V lookup: CDR1 SGHNT, CDR2 YYREEE (reference sequence). V shed 4 bases and J 6 bases; nucleotides not matched to a gene: 17. This CDR3 is CASSAPPAGTGWGNEQFF. The CDR3 DNA sequence: TGTGCCAGCAGCGCCCCCCCCGCCGGGACAGGGTGGGGCAATGAGCAGTTCTTC.

This clone has just one count. The chain uses TRBV11-3 and TRBJ2-6, with a possible D match to TRBD1 (6 bases). Trimming cost V 5 bases and J 1 base, with 9 bases left between them. The CDR3 contains 15 residues. Germline lookup yields CDR1 SGHNT and CDR2 YENEEA. DNA for the CDR3: TGTGCCAGCAGCGTACAGGGTTCTGGGGCCAACGTCCTGACTTTC. It codes for CASSVQGSGANVLTF.

This clone was picked up one time. This chain uses TRBV28 with TRBJ2-1; TRBD2 matches 8 bases. Per the germline V gene, CDR1 is MDHEN and CDR2 is SYDVKM. V gave up 2 bases and J gave up 5 bases; unmatched junction bases: 2. CDR3 size: 14 residues. Here the CDR3 reads CASSLERGNNEQFF. CDR3 nucleotide sequence: TGTGCCAGCAGTTTAGAGCGGGGGAACAATGAGCAGTTCTTC.

The J gene is TRBJ1-2, the V gene TRBV6-5, with 9 bases identical to TRBD1. Germline V CDR1 and CDR2: MNHEY, SVGAGI. CDR3 length equals 15 residues. J lost 4 bases, V lost 6 bases, and 9 bases had no gene match. The CDR3 DNA is TGTGCCAGCAGAACACAGGGGGCGCGGGTCTATGGCTACACCTTC. It encodes CASRTQGARVYGYTF.

V usage is TRBV28 and J usage is TRBJ2-3, with 10 nucleotides matching TRBD1. V was clipped by 5 bases and J by 4 bases; unmatched bases: 6. Germline V gene lookup returns CDR1 MDHEN and CDR2 SYDVKM. The CDR3 contains 15 residues. The CDR3 DNA reads as TGTGCCAGCAGTATTCCGGGACAGGGGTCAGATACGCAGTATTTT. Translated: CASSIPGQGSDTQYF.

The chain has TRBV11-3 and TRBJ2-1; D gene ambiguous. This CDR3 is built from 14 residues. V lost 1 base and J lost 4, with 8 bases in between. Germline lookup yields CDR1 SGHNT and CDR2 YENEEA. The CDR3 DNA sequence: TGTGCCAGCAGCTTAGGGCAGGAATACAATGAGCAGTTCTTC. Its translation is CASSLGQEYNEQFF. Full variable domain (outside the CDR3, taken from reference TRBV11-3 and TRBJ2-1): EAGVVQSPRYKIIEKKQPVAFWCNPISGHNTLYWYLQNLGQGPELLIRYENEEAVDDSQLPKDRFSAERLKGVDSTLKIQPAELGDSAVYLCASSLGQEYNEQFFGPGTRLTVL.

The chain has TRBV28 and TRBJ1-5, with D perhaps matching TRBD1 (5 bases). V lost 7 bases, J lost 1 base, and 5 bases lay in between. CDR3 size: 12 residues. Germline CDR1 is MDHEN and CDR2 is SYDVKM. In DNA form, the CDR3 reads TGTGCCAGCAAGGGGAGCAATCAGCCCCAGCATTTT. Residues: CASKGSNQPQHF.

This chain links TRBV5-4 with TRBJ2-5, with TRBD2 as a possible D gene (6 bases). The CDR3 is made up of 15 amino acids. Trimming removed 4 bases at V and 5 bases at J, with 18 bases between. From germline, CDR1 is SGHNT and CDR2 YYREEE (reference sequence). In DNA form, the CDR3 reads TGTGCCAGCAGCGGGGGGACCACATCGGGGGAGACCCAGTACTTC. As protein: CASSGGTTSGETQYF.

The chain uses TRBV11-3 and TRBJ2-5; maybe TRBD1 (6 bases). The CDR3 runs to 13 residues. Trimming removed 5 bases at V and 5 bases at J, with 12 bases between. CDR1 is SGHNT, CDR2 YENEEA, per germline. CDR3 bases: TGTGCCAGCAGCAGAGGGACATTGGAGACCCAGTACTTC. It yields the protein CASSRGTLETQYF. The full variable domain, with the rest looked up from reference TRBV11-3 and TRBJ2-5, is EAGVVQSPRYKIIEKKQPVAFWCNPISGHNTLYWYLQNLGQGPELLIRYENEEAVDDSQLPKDRFSAERLKGVDSTLKIQPAELGDSAVYLCASSRGTLETQYFGPGTRLLVL.

The gene calls are TRBV6-2 or TRBV6-3 and TRBJ1-2; the match to TRBD1 covers 7 bases. Germline values: CDR1 MNHEY, CDR2 SVGEGT. CDR3 size: 15 residues. V was pared by 2 bases and J by 7 bases, with 10 bases of the junction left unmatched. The CDR3 spells CASSYQGVSRRGYTF. DNA of the CDR3: TGTGCCAGCAGTTACCAGGGGGTTTCGAGGCGTGGCTACACCTTC.

The CDR3 spells CASSSGQRQETQYF. The DNA of the CDR3 is TGCGCCAGCAGCTCGGGACAGAGACAAGAGACCCAGTACTTC. The chain combines TRBV5-1 with TRBJ2-5; TRBD1 matches at 7 bases. Germline assignment: CDR1 SGHRS and CDR2 YFSETQ. The CDR3 runs to 14 residues. Trimming at V came to 3 bases and at J to 2 bases, leaving 4 bases not matched to a gene.

This clone was seen just once. The chain recombines TRBV15 with TRBJ2-1; the D is unclear. Germline CDR1 LNHNV, CDR2 YYDKDF (reference sequence). This CDR3 has 14 amino acids. Trimming removed 1 base at V and 0 bases at J, with 4 bases between. The CDR3 nucleotides are TGTGCCACCAGCAGAGGTAGCTCCTACAATGAGCAGTTCTTC. Translated, it gives CATSRGSSYNEQFF.